This T cell receptor (beta chain) came from a study of cytomegalovirus exposure and HLA in healthy donors (dated by TCRdb to between 2016 and 2019). In terms of the full investigation: An earlier analysis of roughly 500 of the donors reported 250 to 300 Gb of sequence data and 117 million unique TCR beta sequences obtained from 180 million or so T cells. Around 300 gigabases of sequencing data and 70 million to 100 million unique TCR sequences were included in an early release covering 550 to 800 HLA-typed donors. Among the roughly 400 genotyped donors, around 79% belonged to the genetic ancestry cluster associated with self-reported Caucasian donors. The study aimed to test whether cataloging public T cell receptors could reveal signatures of past pathogen exposure. Using immunosequencing, the study profiled T cell repertoires from 666 subjects and related those repertoires to cytomegalovirus serostatus. A separate validation cohort of 90 to 150 different subjects was used in addition to the roughly 670-subject first cohort. High-throughput TCR immunosequencing, statistical association of individual TCRs with disease status, and machine learning were combined to predict cytomegalovirus infection status. A later analysis re-examined previously published TCR beta repertoires from just over 650 donors and added high-resolution HLA genotyping to investigate patterns of TCR occurrence. Rather than using new phenotypic data, the later analysis identified candidate immune exposures from TCR beta sequences and from how often those sequences occurred across donors. In an earlier analysis of 587 of the donors, high-throughput TCR beta sequencing was used to judge whether each TCR beta V gene segment behaved as functional or pseudogenic. Donor age, sex, ethnicity and CMV serostatus were collected together with the repertoire data. A later genetic analysis took genome-wide SNP genotypes for about three fifths of the 666 donors and used that subset as a discovery cohort. All discovery cohort repertoires had been generated using a single sequencing platform. HLA typing included class I and class II loci at four-digit resolution. The number of donors typed differed by locus, with 629-630 for A, B, C, DRB1 and DQB1, 522 for DQA1, over 600 for DPA1, and approximately 470 for DPB1. Because of strong linkage in the cohort, 4 to 6 DR-DQ haplotypes were treated as single units for association and clustering. Among some 410 genotyped donors of the cohort, an average of roughly 230,000 unique TCR beta nucleotide sequences was sequenced per donor, of which roughly 17% were non-productive.

Paper-wide results and their limitations: Across donors, most TCR sequences were observed very rarely, whereas some public TCRs were present in many individuals. In an earlier analysis of 587 of the donors, most TCR beta V segments were observed in productive rearrangements about 87% or about 30% of the time, broadly matching IMGT annotations. According to a later analysis, TCR association rates differed among HLA loci, with DRB1 alleles showing the most associated TCRs and HLA-C alleles showing the fewest. Because some donors lacked HLA typing at each locus, the association tests relied only on the typed subset. An association between a missense DCLRE1C variant and V-gene and J-gene trimming of TCR beta chains was found in a later genetic analysis and replicated in an independent cohort. This cohort had only TCR beta chains sequenced, and the lack of alpha or paired-chain data limited which features could be detected. A cluster of highly shared sequence variants was judged likely to represent a technical artifact of the sequencing pipeline. Linkage disequilibrium might explain the correlated functional status among segregating V segments, but an unknown experimental factor could not be excluded. Presence/absence analyses assumed roughly uniform sequencing depth across donors, an assumption that may not hold. It was suggested by the authors that the approach could potentially be generalized to other disease states and immunological phenotypes. When HLA alleles, especially DR and DQ, strongly co-occurred, attributing TCR associations to individual alleles was difficult. The study listed approximately 150 TCR beta chains as associated with cytomegalovirus. Several of the top co-occurrence clusters appeared to be linked to parvovirus B19, influenza, CMV and Epstein-Barr virus, according to a later analysis. In vitro tests confirmed that three of the cytomegalovirus-associated TCR beta chains recognize cytomegalovirus antigens. Most CMV-associated TCR beta chains appeared to be HLA-restricted in a later analysis, and the HLA associations seemed to be driven largely by CMV exposure. At a false discovery rate of 0.05, a later analysis linked around 15,000 TCR beta sequences to specific HLA alleles. In a later genetic analysis, fewer N-insertions in productive TCRs were reported among donors in an Asian-associated ancestry cluster than the roughly 640-donor mean. The earlier analysis of approximately 540 of the donors excluded 15 to 20 rarely observed V segments, including chromosome 9 orphons, because counts were too low. Compared with equally common non-associated chains, HLA-associated TCR beta chains in a later analysis were more clonally expanded and had lower generation probabilities. Cytomegalovirus status was reported to be diagnosed by the classifier with high specificity and sensitivity in both the original and validation cohorts. For the cohort, immune exposure information was limited to CMV serostatus. A further reported finding was that TCR beta sequences accurately predicted the HLA-A and HLA-B alleles for most subjects in the first cohort.

Of note for this clone: Which antigen it targets is not known. No clone much larger than this one lies a single base away; base qualities are absent.

Receptors were amplified or captured by the immunoSEQ multiplex PCR assay. For the multiplex PCR, a mixture combining 60 forward primers for TCR Vbeta segments and 13 reverse primers for TCR Jbeta segments was used. The CDR3 region of rearranged TCR beta genes was amplified from genomic DNA with a multiplex PCR assay. The Illumina HiSeq System was used to sequence the amplified TCR beta libraries as 87-base-pair reads. Under the source paper's analysis protocol: A later analysis tallied 80 million to 95 million unique TCR beta chains across the 666 repertoires, and roughly 11 million of those chains were shared by two or more donors. Raw reads were error-corrected and collapsed into unique sequences by a nearest-neighbor algorithm in which closely related sequences were merged to remove PCR and sequencing errors. Alignment of CDR3 sequences to IMGT reference sequences was used to assign V, D and J gene segments. Each retained sequence needed at least a six-nucleotide match to both a V gene segment and a J gene segment. A rearrangement counted as productive if the CDR3 had no stop codons and remained in frame with V and J, and every other rearrangement counted as non-productive. Following IMGT convention, CDR3 was defined as the stretch from the second conserved V-encoded cysteine to the conserved J-encoded phenylalanine. In an earlier analysis of roughly 610 of the donors, sequences lacking an unambiguous match to a single V gene segment were excluded. An earlier analysis of 587 of the donors classified V segments as functional when productive rearrangements were above 56.7% and as segregating when the standard deviation between donors was above 5%. A statistical classification framework was built for diagnosing cytomegalovirus status from the catalog of TCR beta chain sequences. A later analysis assigned V and J genes by comparing TCR nucleotide sequences with IMGT/GENE-DB human TR gene sequences. In a later analysis, CDR3 sequences and most-parsimonious VDJ recombination scenarios were assigned using the TCRdist pipeline. In a later analysis, every TCR beta chain was defined by the combination of its CDR3 amino acid sequence and its V-gene family, and reads without a unique V-gene family were dropped. In a later analysis, 550 to 650 highly shared, low-generation-probability nucleotide sequences were removed to address suspected cross-contamination and a sequencing artifact. For each public chain, a later analysis derived a clonal expansion index from normalized ranks of inferred template counts within each repertoire. A later analysis computed generation probabilities with a VDJ recombination model fitted to out-of-frame rearrangements, and checked the results against IGoR. Hypergeometric tests were used in a later analysis to score TCR-TCR, TCR-HLA and TCR-CMV co-occurrence, with a repertoire-size bias correction applied to the TCR pairs. False discovery rates were estimated in a later analysis by permuting HLA or CMV assignments 20 times. In a later analysis, co-occurring TCRs were grouped using DBSCAN, with TCRdist sequence similarity added in when clustering inside HLA-allele-positive subsets. Repertoires with fewer than 30,000 or more than 120,000 public chains, plus five repertoires with anomalous nucleotide sharing, were excluded from co-occurrence clustering. Held by TCRdb, this immuneACCESS table contains in-frame sequences only and omits some clones. Under half of the omission traces to an unresolved V gene where checked; the cause of the rest is unknown. V, J and clone size derive from that table, while D and trimming were established from the DNA sequence. The sample table contains some 170,000 clones; only one count was recorded for roughly 9.4% of them. The top ten clones comprise roughly 1.3% of the sample.

In total, approximately 610 healthy bone marrow donors made up the cohort. All cohort members were sampled while nominally healthy, although unrecorded immune exposures were likely present. The donor was CMV seropositive and was included in the group of approximately 300 seropositive cohort members. Every donor gave a peripheral blood sample, and the peripheral blood mononuclear cells from that sample were used for TCR beta sequencing. The Qiagen DNeasy Blood Extraction Kit was used to extract genomic DNA from the blood cell samples. The source material was PBMCs. This sequence was found in a woman in her twenties or thirties in good health and CMV-seropositive.

The nucleotides read TGTGCCAGCAGAACTTATACAGATACGCAGTATTTT. It specifies CASRTYTDTQYF. Recombination connected TRBV6-5 to TRBJ2-3, with the D gene call left open. V is shortened by 6 bases, J by 3 bases, and the region joining them spans 7 bases. The CDR3 spans 12 residues, from the cysteine through the phenylalanine. CDR3 DNA only is kept here, 36 bases in frame from base 1. In the germline V gene, CDR1 corresponds to MNHEY and CDR2 to SVGAGI.